This T cell receptor (beta chain) was captured in a study of T-cell reconstitution after alpha-beta-depleted transplantation in children. The authors prepared the TCRbeta library with unique molecular identifiers. One entry per CDR3 protein results from TCRdb running MiXCR on the PCR reads. The sample has 700,000 to 950,000 distinct CDR3 sequences; about 16% are singletons. This clonotype was seen a handful of times. The CDR3 sequence is 17 residues long. The germline V gene has CDR1 SNHLY and CDR2 FYNNEI. With 9 bases removed from V and 5 bases from J, the gap between germline ends came to 28 bases. The input for sequencing was PBMCs, mostly from graft donor cells, taken 360 days after TCRalphabeta/CD19-depleted stem cell transplant. This chain connects TRBV2 to TRBJ1-1; TRBD1 might be the D (5 bases). The TCR was taken from a male patient aged 10 to 17 who had a stem cell transplant for acute lymphoblastic leukemia, so the T cells may come from the graft donor. The CDR3 DNA sequence: TGTGCCAGTCGCCCCCAACCGGGACGTCTATTTTTGACTGAAGCTTTCTTT. It yields the protein CASRPQPGRLFLTEAFF.